This TCR beta chain was found in a study of cytomegalovirus exposure and HLA in healthy donors. This CDR3 contains 17 residues. With 3 bases clipped from V and 4 bases from J, the junction kept 13 bases outside the gene matches. The germline gives CDR1 SGHAT, CDR2 FQNNGV. The PCR had 60 Vbeta and 13 Jbeta primers. The method was immunoSEQ multiplex PCR; TCRdb's version includes in-frame clones alone and lacks a portion of them. The sample lists around 88,000 clones, over 65% seen once, with approximately 2% in the top ten. This TCR was recovered from a male donor in good health and CMV-seronegative. The chain combines TRBV11-2 with TRBJ2-3, with 7 bases fitting TRBD2. Sequencing was performed on PBMCs. CDR3 region: CASSFSGLVLLPDTQYF. CDR3 DNA: TGTGCCAGCAGCTTCTCTGGACTAGTCCTGCTCCCAGATACGCAGTATTTT.